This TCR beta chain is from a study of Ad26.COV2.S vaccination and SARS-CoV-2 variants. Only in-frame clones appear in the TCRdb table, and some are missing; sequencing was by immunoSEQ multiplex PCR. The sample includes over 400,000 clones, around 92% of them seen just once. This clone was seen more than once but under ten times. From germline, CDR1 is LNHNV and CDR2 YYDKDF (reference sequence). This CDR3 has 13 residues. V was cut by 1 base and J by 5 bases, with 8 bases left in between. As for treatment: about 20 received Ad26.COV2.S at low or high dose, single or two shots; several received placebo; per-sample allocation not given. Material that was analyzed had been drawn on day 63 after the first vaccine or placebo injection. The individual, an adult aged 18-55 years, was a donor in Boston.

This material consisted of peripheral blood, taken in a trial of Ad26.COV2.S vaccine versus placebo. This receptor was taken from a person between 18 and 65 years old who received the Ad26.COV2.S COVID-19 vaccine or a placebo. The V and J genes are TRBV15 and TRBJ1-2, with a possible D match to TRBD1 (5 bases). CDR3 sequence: CATSRGQIYGYTF. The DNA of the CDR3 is TGTGCCACCAGCAGAGGACAGATTTATGGCTACACCTTC.